These T cell receptor beta chains were read from a single sample in a study of Ad26.COV2.S vaccination and SARS-CoV-2 variants. Generated by immunoSEQ multiplex PCR, the TCRdb table keeps only in-frame clones and is missing some. The repertoire holds around 310,000 clones, with approximately 87% as singletons. The material was peripheral blood, obtained in a trial of Ad26.COV2.S vaccine versus placebo. These receptors all come from a person between 18 and 65 years old who received the Ad26.COV2.S COVID-19 vaccine or a placebo. CDR3s include the opening cysteine and the closing phenylalanine or tryptophan. Each record gives: clone size, D gene, V gene, J gene, CDR3 DNA, CDR3 protein. The D gene is left open where the match is weak. Clone size is given for some rows only: seen once, a few or many times, or a class if the clone is expanded.

size: few; D: NA; V: TRBV6-5; J: TRBJ1-2; DNA: TGTGCCAGCAGTTACTCAGTCAACGGCCACGGCTACACCTTC; CDR3: CASSYSVNGHGYTF
size: NA; D: NA; V: TRBV12-5; J: TRBJ1-5; DNA: TGTGCTAGTGGTATAGGTAGGGGGGAGCATTTT; CDR3: CASGIGRGEHF
size: NA; D: NA; V: TRBV7-7; J: TRBJ2-3; DNA: TGTGCCAGCAGCTTAATCGGTACTAGCACAGATACGCAGTATTTT; CDR3: CASSLIGTSTDTQYF
size: NA; D: NA; V: TRBV29-1; J: TRBJ2-1; DNA: TGCAGCGTTGGGAGGGGGATATCTTGGGGCTCCTACAATGAGCAGTTCTTC; CDR3: CSVGRGISWGSYNEQFF
size: NA; D: NA; V: TRBV6-2/TRBV6-3; J: TRBJ1-1; DNA: TGTGCCAGCAGTTACTCGACGAGCATGAACACTGAAGCTTTCTTT; CDR3: CASSYSTSMNTEAFF
size: NA; D: NA; V: TRBV5-4; J: TRBJ1-5; DNA: TGTGCCAGCAGCCGAAACGGGGCTTCTAATCAGCCCCAGCATTTT; CDR3: CASSRNGASNQPQHF
size: NA; D: NA; V: TRBV4-2; J: TRBJ1-1; DNA: TGTGCCAGCAGCCAATGGGATTCGGGGGTTGAAGCTTTCTTT; CDR3: CASSQWDSGVEAFF
size: few; D: NA; V: TRBV6-5; J: TRBJ2-1; DNA: TGTGCCAGCAGCCACGGACTCCTACAGTTCTTC; CDR3: CASSHGLLQFF
size: NA; D: TRBD2; V: TRBV19; J: TRBJ2-2; DNA: TGTGCCAGTAGCCCCCGACTAGCGGGAGCAGCCGGGGAGCTGTTTTTT; CDR3: CASSPRLAGAAGELFF
size: NA; D: TRBD1; V: TRBV2; J: TRBJ2-1; DNA: TGTGCCAGCAGTCCAGGGGGCAGGAGCTCCTACAATGAGCAGTTCTTC; CDR3: CASSPGGRSSYNEQFF
size: NA; D: NA; V: TRBV6-2/TRBV6-3; J: TRBJ2-3; DNA: TGTGCCAGCAGTTACTGGGGGGCCGACACAGATACGCAGTATTTT; CDR3: CASSYWGADTDTQYF
size: NA; D: TRBD1; V: TRBV6-4; J: TRBJ2-7; DNA: TGTGCCAGCAGTGAGACAGGGGGCATCGAGCAGTACTTC; CDR3: CASSETGGIEQYF
size: NA; D: TRBD1; V: TRBV9; J: TRBJ2-7; DNA: TGTGCCAGCAGCGTAGAGGCAGGGGGCGCTTACGAGCAGTACTTC; CDR3: CASSVEAGGAYEQYF
size: NA; D: NA; V: TRBV9; J: TRBJ1-1; DNA: TGTGCCAGCAGCGGATCCGGAAACACTGAAGCTTTCTTT; CDR3: CASSGSGNTEAFF
size: few; D: TRBD1; V: TRBV5-1; J: TRBJ1-4; DNA: TGCGCCAGCAGCTTTGGGGACAGCGATAATGAAAAACTGTTTTTT; CDR3: CASSFGDSDNEKLFF
size: NA; D: NA; V: TRBV19; J: TRBJ2-3; DNA: TGTGCCAGTAGTATGCAGCGGGCGGATACGCAGTATTTT; CDR3: CASSMQRADTQYF
size: few; D: NA; V: TRBV19; J: TRBJ1-4; DNA: TGTGCCAGTAATAAGGGTTGGTCTAATGAAAAACTGTTTTTT; CDR3: CASNKGWSNEKLFF
size: NA; D: NA; V: TRBV5-1; J: TRBJ1-1; DNA: TGCGCCAGCAGCTTGGCATCGGGGGGATTGGCTTTCTTT; CDR3: CASSLASGGLAFF
size: NA; D: TRBD1; V: TRBV4-3; J: TRBJ2-2; DNA: TGCGCCAGCAGCCAAGAAGGACAGGGACTTGCCGGGGAGCTGTTTTTT; CDR3: CASSQEGQGLAGELFF
size: once; D: NA; V: TRBV18; J: TRBJ1-4; DNA: TGTGCCAGCTCACCTGGGACGGTCGGGAATGAAAAACTGTTTTTT; CDR3: CASSPGTVGNEKLFF
size: NA; D: NA; V: TRBV4-1; J: TRBJ1-1; DNA: TGCGCCAGCAGCCGAGGTCCACAGATTGAAGCTTTCTTT; CDR3: CASSRGPQIEAFF
size: few; D: NA; V: TRBV6-2/TRBV6-3; J: TRBJ1-2; DNA: TGTGCCAGCAGTTTCCAGGGGCCCCACTATGGCTACACCTTC; CDR3: CASSFQGPHYGYTF
size: few; D: NA; V: TRBV12-3/TRBV12-4; J: TRBJ1-2; DNA: TGTGCGTCCGGGACCCCGGGAGGCTACACCTTC; CDR3: CASGTPGGYTF
size: NA; D: NA; V: TRBV3-1/TRBV3-2; J: TRBJ1-2; DNA: TGTGCCAGCAGCCAAGATAACGAGCAGTGGGATGGCTACACCTTC; CDR3: CASSQDNEQWDGYTF
size: NA; D: NA; V: TRBV5-1; J: TRBJ1-3; DNA: TGCGCCAGCAGCTTGAGTGAGCTAAGCTCTGGAAACACCATATATTTT; CDR3: CASSLSELSSGNTIYF
size: NA; D: NA; V: TRBV28; J: TRBJ1-1; DNA: TGTGCCAGCAGTTTAGGGACTCGACCCCTGAACACTGAAGCTTTCTTT; CDR3: CASSLGTRPLNTEAFF
size: NA; D: NA; V: TRBV27; J: TRBJ2-7; DNA: TGTGCCAGCAGTTTGGTCGGGGACCGGGGGACCTACGAGCAGTACTTC; CDR3: CASSLVGDRGTYEQYF
size: NA; D: NA; V: TRBV7-3; J: TRBJ2-1; DNA: TGTGCCAGCAGCTCCCGGGACGGACGGGCCTCCCACAATGAGCAGTTCTTC; CDR3: CASSSRDGRASHNEQFF
size: NA; D: NA; V: TRBV6-5; J: TRBJ1-1; DNA: TGTGCCAGCAGGACAGTGAACACTGAAGCTTTCTTT; CDR3: CASRTVNTEAFF
size: NA; D: NA; V: TRBV5-6; J: TRBJ1-4; DNA: TGTGCCAGCAGCTTGGCCTCGGCCAGGACGAATGAAAAACTGTTTTTT; CDR3: CASSLASARTNEKLFF
size: NA; D: NA; V: TRBV6-1; J: TRBJ1-2; DNA: TGTGCCAGCAGTGAAAGTTGGGGACAAGATTCTTACACCTTC; CDR3: CASSESWGQDSYTF
size: NA; D: TRBD2; V: TRBV5-4; J: TRBJ2-2; DNA: TGTGCCAGCAGCCCCTGGACTAGCGGAAACACCGGGGAGCTGTTTTTT; CDR3: CASSPWTSGNTGELFF
size: once; D: NA; V: TRBV7-9; J: TRBJ1-5; DNA: TGTGCCAGCAGCTTAGCGGGGGGCAATCAGCCCCAGCATTTT; CDR3: CASSLAGGNQPQHF
size: NA; D: NA; V: TRBV7-9; J: TRBJ1-2; DNA: TGTGCCAGCACTCGGTCCGATAACTATGGCTACACCTTC; CDR3: CASTRSDNYGYTF
size: once; D: TRBD1; V: TRBV7-2; J: TRBJ1-1; DNA: TGTGCCAGCAGCTATCGACAGGGCGTTGAAGCTTTCTTT; CDR3: CASSYRQGVEAFF
size: NA; D: TRBD1; V: TRBV19; J: TRBJ1-6; DNA: TGTGCCAGCGGGGGGACAGGGAGCTCCTATAATTCACCCCTCCACTTT; CDR3: CASGGTGSSYNSPLHF
size: NA; D: NA; V: TRBV5-5; J: TRBJ1-1; DNA: TGTGCCAGCAGCTTGGTAGGGAGGGGGGCGAACACTGAAGCTTTCTTT; CDR3: CASSLVGRGANTEAFF
size: NA; D: TRBD2; V: TRBV19; J: TRBJ2-3; DNA: TGTGCCAGTGATAGTCCTCGGGGGAGGGCCCGGGGAGATACGCAGTATTTT; CDR3: CASDSPRGRARGDTQYF
size: NA; D: TRBD1; V: TRBV10-3; J: TRBJ2-3; DNA: TGTGCCATCAGTACGACAGGGGGCGGCACAGATACGCAGTATTTT; CDR3: CAISTTGGGTDTQYF
size: NA; D: NA; V: TRBV27; J: TRBJ1-4; DNA: TGTGCCAGCAGTTTATATGGGGCTAATGAAAAACTGTTTTTT; CDR3: CASSLYGANEKLFF
size: NA; D: NA; V: TRBV18; J: TRBJ1-2; DNA: TGTGCCAGCTCACCACGAGCGGCAGGGGAGTATGGCTACACCTTC; CDR3: CASSPRAAGEYGYTF
size: NA; D: TRBD1; V: TRBV5-1; J: TRBJ2-5; DNA: TGCGCCAGCAGCTGGGGCACAGGGGTACGGGGAGAGACCCAGTACTTC; CDR3: CASSWGTGVRGETQYF
size: NA; D: NA; V: TRBV7-2; J: TRBJ1-1; DNA: TGTGCCAGCAGCCAAGTACCGGGAGCAAACACTGAAGCTTTCTTT; CDR3: CASSQVPGANTEAFF
size: NA; D: NA; V: TRBV5-1; J: TRBJ2-1; DNA: TGCGCCAGCAGCTTGGATAGCGGACTTTACAATGAGCAGTTCTTC; CDR3: CASSLDSGLYNEQFF
size: NA; D: NA; V: TRBV5-8; J: TRBJ2-2; DNA: TGTGCCAGCAGCCACCAGGACGAAAACACCGGGGAGCTGTTTTTT; CDR3: CASSHQDENTGELFF
size: NA; D: NA; V: TRBV7-2; J: TRBJ1-1; DNA: TGTGCCAGCAGCTATTCGACGGGGATATGGCCTGAAGCTTTCTTT; CDR3: CASSYSTGIWPEAFF
size: NA; D: NA; V: TRBV23-1; J: TRBJ1-5; DNA: TGCGCCACCGGCTCGTCGGGGAGAGAGGGCAATCAGCCCCAGCATTTT; CDR3: CATGSSGREGNQPQHF
size: NA; D: NA; V: TRBV18; J: TRBJ2-1; DNA: TGTGCCAGCTCACTCACTAGCACCAAAGGGGATGAGCAGTTCTTC; CDR3: CASSLTSTKGDEQFF
size: NA; D: TRBD1; V: TRBV4-3; J: TRBJ2-1; DNA: TGCGCCAGCAGCCTCGGGACAGCCTCCTACAATGAGCAGTTCTTC; CDR3: CASSLGTASYNEQFF
size: NA; D: TRBD1; V: TRBV19; J: TRBJ1-5; DNA: TGTGCCAGTAGTATAGCTTCAGGGGGCGGGAGCAATCAGCCCCAGCATTTT; CDR3: CASSIASGGGSNQPQHF
size: NA; D: TRBD1; V: TRBV4-1; J: TRBJ1-3; DNA: TGCGCCAGCAGCCAGACCTCAGGGGGAAGAAACACCATATATTTT; CDR3: CASSQTSGGRNTIYF